One sample yielded the 4 T cell receptor beta chains listed below, sequenced in a study of blood T cell repertoires in COVID-19. Data came from immunoSEQ multiplex PCR; TCRdb stores just in-frame clones and leaves some out. The repertoire holds more than 95,000 clones, over 70% seen once, with 10% to 15% in the top ten. The sequencing input was peripheral blood. Receptor source: a human donor in a cohort sampled during active or convalescent COVID-19.

This clone was seen a single time. This chain connects TRBV24-1 to TRBJ2-3; possible D gene TRBD1, 7 bases. Trimming shortened V by 4 bases and J by 6 bases, and 16 bases separated the two germline ends. CDR3 length: 15 residues. Germline CDR1 and CDR2: KGHDR and SFDVKD. The CDR3: CATSDRGARGDTQYF. CDR3 nucleotide sequence: TGTGCCACCAGTGACCGCGGGGCCAGGGGGGATACGCAGTATTTT.

This clone came up once. This sequence joins TRBV5-1 and TRBJ1-2, with a weak D call TRBD1 (6 bases). Germline values: CDR1 SGHRS, CDR2 YFSETQ. This CDR3 comprises 11 residues. CDR3: CASAGEIDYTF. In DNA form, the CDR3 reads TGCGCTTCTGCAGGGGAAATCGACTACACCTTC.

The rearrangement links TRBV5-5 to TRBJ2-7, with 7 bases fitting TRBD1. Looked up from germline, CDR1 is SGHKS and CDR2 is YYEKEE (reference sequence). V shed 1 base and J 2 bases; nucleotides not matched to a gene: 3. The CDR3 runs to 14 residues. The CDR3 protein is CASSLTGVAYEQYF. CDR3 DNA: TGTGCCAGCAGCTTGACAGGGGTAGCCTACGAGCAGTACTTC. The complete variable domain, with remaining parts taken from reference TRBV5-5 and TRBJ2-7, reads DAGVTQSPTHLIKTRGQQVTLRCSPISGHKSVSWYQQVLGQGPQFIFQYYEKEERGRGNFPDRFSARQFPNYSSELNVNALLLGDSALYLCASSLTGVAYEQYFGPGTRLTVT.

The rearrangement uses TRBV9 and TRBJ2-3, with a possible D match to TRBD2 (6 bases). This CDR3 region has 16 residues. The V and J ends lost 4 bases and 2 bases respectively, with 17 bases between them. The germline gives CDR1 SGDLS, CDR2 YYNGEE. CDR3 nucleotide sequence: TGTGCCAGCAGCTTAACCTCAGCGGGCGCCACAGATACGCAGTATTTT. This sequence encodes CASSLTSAGATDTQYF.